The T cell receptor (beta chain) described here comes from a study of T cell repertoires in cytomegalovirus infection. The germline CDR1 and CDR2 sequences are SGHVS and FQNEAQ. V was shortened by 4 bases and J by 0 bases, with 13 bases between the two germline ends. The CDR3 totals 17 residues. Each CDR3 protein is one row after TCRdb ran MiXCR on the reads. The sample includes a few hundred thousand distinct CDR3 sequences, around a quarter seen only once; the top ten take 13%. With respect to this clonotype: Its specificity is unknown.

This receptor was obtained from a human donor in good health (CMV status not recorded). Some clones in this sample may be carry-over from other donors' samples. This chain links TRBV7-8 with TRBJ2-6; D gene uncertain. Sample: cultured PBMCs, taken from culture after CMV antigen stimulation. CDR3 amino acids: CASSSRTLSSGANVLTF. The CDR3 bases are TGTGCCAGCAGCTCCAGGACGCTGAGCTCTGGGGCCAACGTCCTGACTTTC.